The source of this TCR beta chain is a study of shared clonotypes between healthy human individuals. Note on this clone: The same CDR3 also results from other DNA sequences found in this sample.

Genomic DNA belonging to each subset was distributed in equal measure over several immunoSEQ plates. The table came from immunoSEQ multiplex PCR; TCRdb's copy has only in-frame clones and leaves some out. The data hold around 350,000 clones, with over 70% observed a single time. The CDR3 extends over 14 amino acids. V was pared by 3 bases and J by 2 bases, with 4 bases of the junction left unmatched. CDR1 is SGHRS, CDR2 YFSETQ, per germline. Donors were Caucasian adults residing in Nashville, Tennessee, USA. The rearrangement joins TRBV5-1 to TRBJ1-1, with TRBD1 matching 7 bases. The specimen was memory CD4+ T cells sorted from blood. Subset: CD45RA-negative fraction. This sequence was found in a man aged 30-40 years in good health. The CDR3 DNA is TGCGCCAGCAGCTCGGGACAGACCAACACTGAAGCTTTCTTT. Residues: CASSSGQTNTEAFF.